A single sample is the source of the 19 T cell receptor beta chains below, sequenced in a study of CD8+ T cells in alopecia areata. Following extraction, RNA underwent reverse transcription to cDNA, which served as the sequencing template. TCRdb's table, derived via immunoSEQ multiplex PCR, lists solely in-frame clones and lacks some. There are 130,000 or so clones in the sample; 47% occur only once, and about 10% lies in the top ten. Sequenced input: NKG2D-low CD8+ T cells sorted from blood. The receptor set was obtained from a human donor with alopecia areata.

The DNA of the CDR3 is TGTGCCAGCAGTTTAGATGCATCCTATGGCTACACCTTC. It yields the protein CASSLDASYGYTF. This rearrangement joins TRBV27 to TRBJ1-2; no definite D call. V lost 2 bases and J 4 bases, leaving 8 bases between the germline ends. The CDR3 runs to 13 residues. In germline, CDR1 is MNHEY, CDR2 SMNVEV (reference sequence).

This clone was found a few times. This sequence joins TRBV29-1 and TRBJ2-1; 8 bases match TRBD1. The germline CDR1 and CDR2 sequences are SQVTM and ANQGSEA. V dropped 0 bases and J dropped 12; count of bases not matched to a gene: 7. The CDR3 is 13 amino acids. The CDR3 DNA reads as TGCAGCGTTGAAGAAGGGGAGACAGGGGTGCAGTTCTTC. It is translated as CSVEEGETGVQFF.

The table lists this clone with a few counts. This chain links TRBV29-1 with TRBJ1-1; possibly TRBD1 for D (6 bases). Trimming left V 3 bases short and J 0 bases short, with 17 bases between. Per the germline V gene, CDR1 is SQVTM and CDR2 is ANQGSEA. This CDR3 comprises 16 residues. CDR3 protein: CSVERTVGRMNTEAFF. CDR3 DNA sequence: TGCAGCGTTGAGAGGACAGTCGGACGGATGAACACTGAAGCTTTCTTT.

This clone was observed a single time. CDR3 sequence (DNA): TGTGCCAGCAGACAGGACAGGAGTGCAGAAGCTTTCTTT. Translating it yields CASRQDRSAEAFF. The rearrangement uses TRBV27 and TRBJ1-1; TRBD1 agrees at 7 bases. V lost 6 bases, J lost 8 bases, and 9 bases stayed unmatched. The length of the CDR3 is 13 residues. CDR1 and CDR2 from the germline V gene are MNHEY and SMNVEV (reference sequence).

This chain links TRBV9 with TRBJ2-5; D tentatively reads TRBD1 or TRBD2 (5 bases each). Germline-derived CDR1 and CDR2 are SGDLS and YYNGEE. The length of the CDR3 is 13 residues. Trimming left V 3 bases short and J 3 bases short, with 9 bases between. CDR3 nucleotides: TGTGCCAGCAGCGATGGGACGGAAGAGACCCAGTACTTC. The encoded protein is CASSDGTEETQYF.

This chain links TRBV19 with TRBJ1-5; maybe TRBD1 (6 bases). The CDR3 runs 14 residues. V lost 0 bases and J 4 bases, leaving 7 bases between the germline ends. In germline, CDR1 is LNHDA, CDR2 SQIVND (reference sequence). This chain's CDR3 is CASSIEGGNQPQHF. DNA for the CDR3: TGTGCCAGTAGTATAGAAGGGGGAAATCAGCCCCAGCATTTT.

This clone has only a few counts. The V gene is TRBV27, the J gene TRBJ2-1; TRBD1 aligns across 7 bases. This CDR3 has 12 residues. V lost 5 bases to trimming and J lost 8 bases; unmatched junction nucleotides: 3. Per germline, CDR1 MNHEY and CDR2 SMNVEV (reference sequence). The CDR3 DNA follows: TGTGCCAGCAGTCCAACAGGGGATGAGCAGTTCTTC. Amino acids: CASSPTGDEQFF.

The chain uses TRBV29-1 and TRBJ2-3, with 8 bases that match TRBD1. The V and J ends lost 3 bases and 6 bases, in that order; junction bases with no gene match: 11. In germline, CDR1 is SQVTM, CDR2 ANQGSEA. This CDR3 is 15 amino acids long. This CDR3 is CSVDRGLTPFDTQYF. Written as DNA, the CDR3 is TGCAGCGTTGACAGGGGGCTGACTCCTTTTGATACGCAGTATTTT.

This clone was observed a handful of times. The chain has TRBV6-5 and TRBJ1-2; 7 bases align to TRBD1. V was clipped by 6 bases and J by 4 bases; unmatched bases: 8. The length of the CDR3 is 14 residues. The V gene's germline CDR1 is MNHEY and CDR2 SVGAGI. The CDR3 sequence: CASSQITGAYGYTF. The CDR3 bases are TGTGCCAGCAGCCAGATTACAGGGGCCTATGGCTACACCTTC.

In its sample, this clone was seen once. The chain recombines TRBV29-1 with TRBJ1-1; 10 bases are shared with TRBD1. With 4 bases clipped from V and 0 bases from J, the junction kept 8 bases outside the gene matches. CDR3 size: 16 residues. Looked up from germline, CDR1 is SQVTM and CDR2 is ANQGSEA. The CDR3 DNA follows: TGCAGCGTTGCTGGCCGGGACAGGGGCGTGAACACTGAAGCTTTCTTT. Encoded protein: CSVAGRDRGVNTEAFF.

The chain is built from TRBV5-1 and TRBJ2-5, with D possibly being TRBD2 (6 bases). Trimming stripped 4 bases from V and 2 bases from J, with 9 bases between. This CDR3 contains 13 residues. Germline V gene sequence: CDR1 SGHRS, CDR2 YFSETQ. CDR3 amino acids: CASSRSGQETQYF. CDR3 bases: TGCGCCAGCAGCCGAAGCGGGCAAGAGACCCAGTACTTC.

The chain couples TRBV13 to TRBJ2-5; possible D gene TRBD2, 6 bases. V was shortened by 1 base and J by 5 bases, with 14 bases between the two germline ends. This CDR3 is 15 amino acids long. Germline CDR1 reads PRHDT; CDR2 reads FYEKMQ (reference sequence). The CDR3 coding sequence is TGTGCCAGCAGCTTAGCGCGGGGTGGGATGGAGACCCAGTACTTC. It encodes CASSLARGGMETQYF.

V is TRBV2 and J is TRBJ2-7, with 10 bases aligning to TRBD1. From germline, CDR1 is SNHLY and CDR2 FYNNEI. The CDR3 runs to 13 residues. V lost 7 bases, J lost 6 bases, and 6 bases stayed unmatched. CDR3 coding DNA: TGTGCCAGCATGGGACAGGGGTCGGGCGAGCAGTACTTC. This encodes CASMGQGSGEQYF.

This clone was detected only a few times. The chain uses TRBV29-1 and TRBJ2-1, with D unresolved. The CDR3 spans 14 residues. With 3 bases removed from V and 5 bases from J, the gap between germline ends came to 14 bases. The germline V gene encodes CDR1 SQVTM and CDR2 ANQGSEA. CDR3 amino acids: CSVDTATEDNEQFF. The DNA for the CDR3 is TGCAGCGTTGACACAGCCACTGAGGACAATGAGCAGTTCTTC.

The chain uses TRBV4-1 and TRBJ2-7; 11 bases are shared with TRBD2. There are 15 residues in the CDR3. In germline, CDR1 is MGHRA, CDR2 YSYEKL. V gave up 4 bases and J gave up 1 base; unmatched junction bases: 3. DNA for the CDR3: TGCGCCAGCAGCCCGGGACTAGCGGTATCCTACGAGCAGTACTTC. Its translation: CASSPGLAVSYEQYF.

The chain employs TRBV5-4 and TRBJ2-1; 9 nucleotides align to TRBD1. The CDR3 covers 14 residues. With 4 bases clipped from V and 9 bases from J, the junction kept 8 bases outside the gene matches. Per germline, CDR1 SGHNT and CDR2 YYREEE (reference sequence). The CDR3 DNA is TGTGCCAGCAGCCCCACAGGGGGCAAGAGTGAGCAGTTCTTC. Translated: CASSPTGGKSEQFF.

This clone was seen once. The gene calls are TRBV29-1 and TRBJ2-1, with D maybe TRBD2 (6 bases). Trimming left V 4 bases short and J 0 bases short, with 10 bases between. Germline CDR1 is SQVTM and CDR2 is ANQGSEA. The CDR3 covers 14 residues. Here the CDR3 DNA reads TGCAGCGTTGTAACCGGGGGCTCCTACAATGAGCAGTTCTTC. Its protein is CSVVTGGSYNEQFF.

The chain joins TRBV9 to TRBJ1-2, with 7 bases identical to TRBD1. The germline CDR1 and CDR2 sequences are SGDLS and YYNGEE. The CDR3 contains 13 residues. Germline trimming cut 3 bases from V and 4 bases from J; bases unmatched to any gene: 3. The CDR3 nucleotides read TGTGCCAGCAGCGGCCGGGACAGCTATGGCTACACCTTC. It translates to CASSGRDSYGYTF.

The chain carries TRBV29-1 and TRBJ1-1, with a weak D call TRBD1 (5 bases). The CDR3 is made up of 13 amino acids. The germline CDR1 and CDR2 sequences are SQVTM and ANQGSEA. Trimming left V 6 bases short and J 3 bases short, with 14 bases between. CDR3 protein: CSVGGGADTEAFF. For the CDR3, the DNA is TGCAGCGTCGGCGGTGGGGCCGACACTGAAGCTTTCTTT.